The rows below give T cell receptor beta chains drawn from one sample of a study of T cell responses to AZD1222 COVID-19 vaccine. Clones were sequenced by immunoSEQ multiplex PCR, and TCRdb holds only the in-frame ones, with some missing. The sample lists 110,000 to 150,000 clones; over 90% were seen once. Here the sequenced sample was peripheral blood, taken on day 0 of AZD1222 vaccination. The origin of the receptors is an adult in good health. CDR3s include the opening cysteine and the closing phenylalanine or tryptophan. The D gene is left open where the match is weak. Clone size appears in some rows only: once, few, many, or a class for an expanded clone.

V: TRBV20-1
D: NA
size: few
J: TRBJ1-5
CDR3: CSAGRNQPQHF
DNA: TGCAGTGCAGGTCGGAATCAGCCCCAGCATTTT

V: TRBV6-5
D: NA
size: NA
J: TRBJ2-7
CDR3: CASSPRDGTYEQYF
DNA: TGTGCCAGCAGCCCCCGGGACGGAACCTACGAGCAGTACTTC

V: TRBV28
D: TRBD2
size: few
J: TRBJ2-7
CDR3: CASSGGLAASYEQYF
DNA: TGTGCCAGCAGTGGTGGACTAGCGGCCTCCTACGAGCAGTACTTC

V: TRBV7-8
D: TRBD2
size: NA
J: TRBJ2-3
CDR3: CASSSTSGGDTQYF
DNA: TGTGCCAGCAGCTCCACTAGCGGCGGAGATACGCAGTATTTT

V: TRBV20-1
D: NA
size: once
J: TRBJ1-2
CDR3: CSARFDYGYTF
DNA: TGCAGTGCTAGGTTTGACTATGGCTACACCTTC

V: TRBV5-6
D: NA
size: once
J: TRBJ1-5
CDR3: CASSQRWTNNQPQHF
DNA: TGTGCCAGCAGCCAACGGTGGACGAACAATCAGCCCCAGCATTTT

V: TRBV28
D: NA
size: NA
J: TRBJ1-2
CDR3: CASSTQDRYYGYTF
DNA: TGTGCCAGCAGTACCCAGGACAGATACTATGGCTACACCTTC

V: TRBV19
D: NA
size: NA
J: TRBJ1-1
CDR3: CASSIGRTQNTEAFF
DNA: TGTGCCAGTAGTATAGGCAGGACACAGAACACTGAAGCTTTCTTT

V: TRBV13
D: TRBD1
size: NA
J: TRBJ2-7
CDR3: CASSSKQGAQGEQYF
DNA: TGTGCCAGCAGCTCAAAACAGGGGGCGCAGGGCGAGCAGTACTTC

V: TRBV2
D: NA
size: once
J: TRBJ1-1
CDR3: CASSEFILGGNEAFF
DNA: TGTGCCAGCAGTGAATTCATCCTAGGAGGGAATGAAGCTTTCTTT

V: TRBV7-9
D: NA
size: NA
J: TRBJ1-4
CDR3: CASSPLGGRTNEKLFF
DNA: TGTGCCAGCAGCCCCCTGGGTGGGCGGACTAATGAAAAACTGTTTTTT

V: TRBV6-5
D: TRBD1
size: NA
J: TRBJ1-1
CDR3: CASSPWGTGSTEAFF
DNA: TGTGCCAGCAGTCCTTGGGGGACAGGGAGCACTGAAGCTTTCTTT

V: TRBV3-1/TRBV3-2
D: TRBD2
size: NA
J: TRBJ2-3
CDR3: CASSQEQGGSSDTQYF
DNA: TGTGCCAGCAGCCAAGAGCAGGGCGGGAGTAGTGATACGCAGTATTTT